The present T cell receptor beta chain was sequenced within a study of cytomegalovirus exposure and HLA in healthy donors. About the study: Later analysis reported that the 95 to 150 validation repertoires shared the platform of the 650 to 700 first-cohort repertoires. Overall study results and limits: It was reported that the classifier diagnosed cytomegalovirus status with high specificity and sensitivity in both the original and validation cohorts.

Produced via immunoSEQ multiplex PCR; TCRdb's table is partial and in-frame only. The table shows 100,000 to 150,000 clones, with about 96% occurring only once. V gave up 8 bases and J gave up 4 bases, with 11 bases separating them. The CDR3 length is 12 residues. Germline V CDR1 and CDR2: SNHLY, FYNNEI. On this clone itself: Its antigen is currently unknown.

The donors were members of the validation cohort, which comprised around 110 subjects and was separate from the first cohort of 730 or so subjects. This sequence was found in a man between 18 and 29 years old in good health and CMV-seronegative. This chain uses TRBV2 with TRBJ1-1; no clear D. The sequencing sample was made of PBMCs. The CDR3 DNA reads TGTGCCAGCCGCTACGGAGGCACTGAAGCTTTCTTT. Residues: CASRYGGTEAFF.